This TCR beta chain was identified in a study of blood T cell repertoires in COVID-19. For the study at large: Researchers got acute and convalescent COVID-19 samples from the United States, Italy and Spain.

This clone was seen a single time. The assay was immunoSEQ multiplex PCR, and TCRdb's table has in-frame clones only and misses some. The sample shows around 620,000 clones, about nine tenths of them seen only once. The J segment lost 7 bases and the V segment lost 4 bases, leaving 6 bases of the junction unmatched. The CDR3 has 15 amino acids. The germline gives CDR1 LGHNA, CDR2 YSLEER. Sequencing input: peripheral blood. The TCR was taken from a young woman with acute or convalescent COVID-19. The genes are TRBV4-3 and TRBJ1-6; 8 nucleotides line up with TRBD1. CDR3 residues: CASSPADRANSPLHF. CDR3 bases: TGCGCCAGCAGCCCGGCGGACAGGGCCAATTCACCCCTCCACTTT.